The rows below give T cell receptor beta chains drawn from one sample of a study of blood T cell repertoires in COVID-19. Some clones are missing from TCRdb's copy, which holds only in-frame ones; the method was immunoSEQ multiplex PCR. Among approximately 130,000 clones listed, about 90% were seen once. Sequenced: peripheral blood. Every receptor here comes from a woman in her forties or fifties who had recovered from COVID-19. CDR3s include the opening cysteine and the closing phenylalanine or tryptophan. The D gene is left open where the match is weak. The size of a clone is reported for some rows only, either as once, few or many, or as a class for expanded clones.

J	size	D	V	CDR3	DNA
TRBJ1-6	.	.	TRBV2	CASSGLEYSDNSPLHF	TGTGCCAGCAGTGGTCTGGAGTATTCGGATAATTCACCCCTCCACTTT
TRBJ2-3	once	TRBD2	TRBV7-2	CASSELAGLEDTQYF	TGTGCCAGCAGCGAACTAGCGGGATTGGAAGATACGCAGTATTTT
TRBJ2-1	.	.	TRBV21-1	CASSKEGGKRNEQFF	TGTGCCAGCAGCAAAGAGGGAGGGAAACGGAATGAGCAGTTCTTC
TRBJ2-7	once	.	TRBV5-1	CASTDRDYEQYF	TGCGCCAGCACGGACCGGGACTACGAGCAGTACTTC
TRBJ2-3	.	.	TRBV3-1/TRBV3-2	CASSPSRRLSNTQYF	TGTGCCAGCAGCCCTTCGCGGAGACTCTCGAATACGCAGTATTTT
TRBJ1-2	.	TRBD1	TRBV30	CAWSVGRGLDGYTF	TGTGCCTGGAGTGTTGGCAGGGGGCTTGATGGCTACACCTTC
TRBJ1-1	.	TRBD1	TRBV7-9	CASSRDSLNTEAFF	TGTGCCAGCAGCCGGGACAGCTTGAACACTGAAGCTTTCTTT
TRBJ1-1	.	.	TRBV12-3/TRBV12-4	CASSQTENTEAFF	TGTGCCAGCAGCCAGACAGAGAACACTGAAGCTTTCTTT
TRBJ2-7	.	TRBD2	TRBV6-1	CASGSGRGSYEQYF	TGTGCCAGCGGTAGCGGGAGAGGCTCCTACGAGCAGTACTTC
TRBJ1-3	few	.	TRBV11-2	CASSYRAKGDTIYF	TGTGCCAGCAGTTACAGGGCAAAGGGGGACACCATATATTTT
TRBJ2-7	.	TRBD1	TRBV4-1	CASSQGPDRGLGEQYF	TGCGCCAGCAGCCAAGGCCCGGACAGGGGATTGGGGGAGCAGTACTTC
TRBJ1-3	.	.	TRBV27	CASSPRGHSGNTIYF	TGTGCCAGCAGTCCCCGCGGGCACTCTGGAAACACCATATATTTT
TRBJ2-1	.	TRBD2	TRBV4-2	CASSPPPSGVSYNEQFF	TGTGCCAGCAGCCCCCCCCCTAGCGGAGTCTCCTACAATGAGCAGTTCTTC
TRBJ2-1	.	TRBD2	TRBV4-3	CASSQDLGRSQFF	TGCGCCAGCAGCCAAGATCTCGGGAGGTCCCAGTTCTTC
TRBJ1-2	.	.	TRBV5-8	CASSPTQRDYGYTF	TGTGCCAGCAGCCCTACGCAGCGGGACTATGGCTACACCTTC
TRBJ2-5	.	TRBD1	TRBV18	CASSPQDRVQETQYF	TGTGCCAGCTCACCCCAAGACAGGGTCCAAGAGACCCAGTACTTC
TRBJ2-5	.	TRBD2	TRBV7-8	CASSLGLERGRTQYF	TGTGCCAGCAGCTTAGGACTAGAGCGGGGGAGGACCCAGTACTTC
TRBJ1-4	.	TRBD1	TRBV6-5	CASSSVGTGHEKLFF	TGTGCCAGCAGTTCGGTCGGGACAGGTCATGAAAAACTGTTTTTT
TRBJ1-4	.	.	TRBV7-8	CASSLGQVATNEKLFF	TGTGCCAGCAGCTTAGGTCAGGTTGCAACTAATGAAAAACTGTTTTTT
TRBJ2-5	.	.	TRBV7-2	CASSLARARQETQYF	TGTGCCAGCAGCTTAGCGAGAGCGAGGCAAGAGACCCAGTACTTC
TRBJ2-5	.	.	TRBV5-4	CASSLGVQQGGGETQYF	TGTGCCAGCAGCTTGGGGGTGCAGCAGGGTGGAGGGGAGACCCAGTACTTC
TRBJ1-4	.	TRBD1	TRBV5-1	CASTPGQGNEKLFF	TGCGCCAGCACCCCGGGACAGGGAAATGAAAAACTGTTTTTT
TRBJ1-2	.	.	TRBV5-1	CASSLEGVDGYTF	TGCGCCAGCAGCTTGGAAGGAGTCGATGGCTACACCTTC
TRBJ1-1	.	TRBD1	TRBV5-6	CASSLPHRGANTEAFF	TGTGCCAGCAGCTTGCCACACAGGGGGGCGAACACTGAAGCTTTCTTT
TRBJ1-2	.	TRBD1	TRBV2	CASSPDRGNRGYTF	TGTGCCAGCAGTCCTGACAGGGGTAATCGTGGCTACACCTTC
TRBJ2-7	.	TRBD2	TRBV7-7	CASSSGTTPNEQYF	TGTGCCAGCAGCTCCGGGACTACGCCCAACGAGCAGTACTTC
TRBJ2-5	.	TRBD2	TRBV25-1	CASSESGRGETQYF	TGTGCCAGCAGTGAAAGCGGGAGGGGAGAGACCCAGTACTTC
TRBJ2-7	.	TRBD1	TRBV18	CASSPGTGQGAYEQYF	TGTGCCAGCTCACCCGGCACCGGACAGGGGGCCTACGAGCAGTACTTC
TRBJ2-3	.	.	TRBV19	CASSIALFRGSTDTQYF	TGTGCCAGTAGTATAGCCCTTTTTCGGGGAAGCACAGATACGCAGTATTTT
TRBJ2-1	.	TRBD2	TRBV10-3	CAIRTSGRPLSFNEQFF	TGTGCCATCAGGACTAGCGGGAGGCCCCTGTCTTTTAATGAGCAGTTCTTC
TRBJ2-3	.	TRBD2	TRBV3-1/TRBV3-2	CASSASGGARDTQYF	TGTGCCAGCAGTGCAAGCGGGGGGGCACGAGATACGCAGTATTTT
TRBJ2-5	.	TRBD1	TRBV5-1	CASSSTGTGGETQYF	TGCGCCAGCAGCTCTACCGGGACAGGAGGGGAGACCCAGTACTTC
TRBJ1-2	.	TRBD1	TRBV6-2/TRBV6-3	CASSDRAGSYGYTF	TGTGCCAGCAGTGACAGGGCTGGGAGCTACGGCTACACCTTC
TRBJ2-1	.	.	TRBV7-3	CASSLAGTPGVNEQFF	TGTGCCAGCAGCTTAGCAGGGACTCCGGGAGTCAATGAGCAGTTCTTC
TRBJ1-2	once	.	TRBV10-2	CASRREVGYGYTF	TGCGCCAGCAGAAGGGAGGTGGGCTATGGCTACACCTTC
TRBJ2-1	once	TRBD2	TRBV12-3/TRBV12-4	CASSSGGRNEQFF	TGTGCCAGCAGTAGCGGGGGTAGAAATGAGCAGTTCTTC
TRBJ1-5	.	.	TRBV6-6	CASSRTPYSNQPQHF	TGTGCCAGCAGCAGGACACCGTATAGCAATCAGCCCCAGCATTTT
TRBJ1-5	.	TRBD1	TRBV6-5	CASSYSGDRGQPQHF	TGTGCCAGCAGTTACTCGGGGGACAGGGGTCAGCCCCAGCATTTT
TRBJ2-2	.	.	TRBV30	CAWSRLTITGELFF	TGTGCCTGGAGTAGGCTCACTATCACCGGGGAGCTGTTTTTT
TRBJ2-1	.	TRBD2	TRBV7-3	CASSPRLAETLGEQFF	TGTGCCAGCAGCCCCCGACTAGCGGAGACCCTCGGTGAGCAGTTCTTC
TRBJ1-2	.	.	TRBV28	CASSFSGSPYGYTF	TGTGCCAGCAGTTTTTCGGGGAGCCCGTATGGCTACACCTTC